This TCR beta chain was documented in a study of T-cell memory formation after mild COVID-19. Study in general: The study found TCR clusters largely donor specific.

As regards this clonotype: Its matching antigen is unknown.

Study-wide results and caveats: Balance between CD4 and CD8 was seen in clones contracting day 15 to 85, and a CD4+ lean was seen in later expanders. The CD4+ clones that contracted clustered mainly within CM and EM, and the CD8+ clones concentrated in EMRA.

This CDR3 is 13 amino acids long. The V gene lost 3 bases and the J gene lost 3 bases, with 11 bases spanning the gap. Germline V gives CDR1 DFQATT, CDR2 SNEGSKA (reference sequence). TCRdb itself ran the 5' RACE reads through MiXCR, one entry per CDR3 protein. The table lists 400,000 or so distinct CDR3 sequences, over 15% of them singletons. This TCR was sampled from an adult woman who had mild COVID-19 (a few samples of this study predate the infection). Cell type and time point are not known. Material for sequencing was PBMCs or a T cell subset sorted from them (not recorded which). V and J are TRBV20-1 and TRBJ1-2, with D maybe TRBD1 (5 bases). The CDR3 nucleotides read TGCAGTGCTAGTAAGGGGTTAGACTATGGCTACACCTTC. As protein: CSASKGLDYGYTF.